Listed below are T cell receptor beta chains from one sample, sequenced in a study of OX40 agonist ivuxolimab in advanced cancers. Some clones are missing from TCRdb's copy, which holds only in-frame ones; the method was immunoSEQ multiplex PCR. The table lists 20,000 to 30,000 clones, under 90% of them singletons. This specimen was CD4+ or CD8+ T cells sorted from blood, taken in a trial of the OX40 agonist ivuxolimab. These receptors originate from an adult with an advanced solid tumor such as melanoma, head and neck, liver or kidney cancer. Each CDR3 is given with its conserved first and last residue. A D gene is named only where the DNA matches it firmly. Size is omitted from some rows. Given values are once, few, many or a class for expanded clones.

v_call	j_call	clone_size	d_call	cdr3_aa	cdr3_nt
TRBV7-9	TRBJ1-3	NA	NA	CASSLGAGTGNTIYF	TGTGCCAGCAGCTTAGGGGCGGGGACTGGAAACACCATATATTTT
TRBV2	TRBJ2-1	NA	TRBD1	CASRGTGGFNEQFF	TGTGCCAGCAGGGGGACAGGGGGATTCAATGAGCAGTTCTTC
TRBV27	TRBJ2-7	NA	TRBD1	CAISRGQLYEQYF	TGTGCCATAAGCAGGGGACAGCTCTACGAGCAGTACTTC
TRBV5-4	TRBJ1-2	NA	NA	CASSFGGLLYGYTF	TGTGCCAGCAGCTTCGGCGGTCTCCTCTATGGCTACACCTTC
TRBV4-1	TRBJ2-1	NA	TRBD1	CASSGQVDNEQFF	TGCGCCAGCAGCGGACAGGTCGACAATGAGCAGTTCTTC
TRBV1	TRBJ2-1	NA	NA	CTSSPPGLAGAAYNEQFF	TGCACCAGCAGCCCTCCGGGACTAGCGGGGGCCGCATACAATGAGCAGTTCTTC
TRBV27	TRBJ1-1	NA	NA	CASSSGGTEAFF	TGTGCCAGCAGCTCAGGAGGGACTGAAGCTTTCTTT
TRBV7-3	TRBJ2-2	NA	NA	CASSPINTGELFF	TGTGCCAGCAGCCCGATTAACACCGGGGAGCTGTTTTTT
TRBV5-6	TRBJ2-5	NA	NA	CASSSGLGETQYF	TGTGCCAGCAGCTCAGGTCTGGGGGAGACCCAGTACTTC
TRBV15	TRBJ2-1	NA	NA	CATSIIGGSYNEQFF	TGTGCCACCAGCATCATCGGGGGTTCCTACAATGAGCAGTTCTTC
TRBV7-6	TRBJ1-4	NA	TRBD1	CASSLAEGGRGDEKLFF	TGTGCCAGCAGCTTAGCGGAAGGGGGCAGGGGAGATGAAAAACTGTTTTTT
TRBV30	TRBJ2-7	NA	NA	CAWSVGTGSTYEQYF	TGTGCCTGGAGTGTAGGAACAGGGAGTACCTACGAGCAGTACTTC
TRBV6-6	TRBJ2-2	NA	NA	CASRTTVNTGELFF	TGTGCCAGCAGAACAACAGTGAACACCGGGGAGCTGTTTTTT
TRBV27	TRBJ2-1	NA	TRBD2	CASTLAGEYNEQFF	TGTGCCAGCACCCTAGCGGGGGAGTACAATGAGCAGTTCTTC
TRBV5-4	TRBJ2-6	NA	TRBD1	CASSPRDRDYSGANVLTF	TGTGCCAGCAGCCCCCGGGACAGGGACTACTCTGGGGCCAACGTCCTGACTTTC
TRBV18	TRBJ1-1	few	NA	CASSPEGWTEAFF	TGTGCCAGCTCCCCGGAAGGCTGGACTGAAGCTTTCTTT
TRBV10-3	TRBJ1-1	NA	TRBD1	CAISEDSGTGNTEAFF	TGTGCCATCAGTGAGGATTCCGGGACAGGGAACACTGAAGCTTTCTTT
TRBV15	TRBJ2-5	NA	TRBD2	CATSRDLLAGQETQYF	TGTGCCACCAGCAGAGACCTACTAGCGGGACAAGAGACCCAGTACTTC
TRBV7-8	TRBJ2-6	NA	TRBD1	CASSLGAGTGHGAGANVLTF	TGTGCCAGCAGCTTAGGGGCAGGGACAGGGCATGGGGCTGGGGCCAACGTCCTGACTTTC
TRBV5-4	TRBJ1-5	once	NA	CASSLEAGGQPQHF	TGTGCCAGCAGCTTGGAGGCAGGAGGGCAGCCCCAGCATTTT
TRBV19	TRBJ2-5	NA	NA	CASSDVIKETQYF	TGTGCCAGTAGTGACGTAATTAAAGAGACCCAGTACTTC
TRBV27	TRBJ1-5	NA	NA	CASSLGYSNQPQHF	TGTGCCAGCAGTTTGGGCTATAGCAATCAGCCCCAGCATTTT
TRBV9	TRBJ1-4	few	TRBD1	CASSVGQGATNEKLFF	TGTGCCAGCAGCGTAGGCCAGGGGGCAACTAATGAAAAACTGTTTTTT
TRBV6-1	TRBJ1-1	NA	NA	CASSEAVTENTEAFF	TGTGCCAGCAGTGAAGCTGTGACAGAGAACACTGAAGCTTTCTTT
TRBV27	TRBJ2-7	NA	NA	CASSSPGATYEQYF	TGTGCCAGCAGTTCACCGGGGGCGACCTACGAGCAGTACTTC
TRBV4-1	TRBJ1-4	NA	NA	CASSPAAGTNEKLFF	TGCGCCAGCAGCCCAGCGGCGGGGACTAATGAAAAACTGTTTTTT
TRBV29-1	TRBJ1-2	NA	TRBD1	CSVETNPGTGGYGYTF	TGCAGCGTTGAAACCAACCCCGGGACAGGGGGCTATGGCTACACCTTC
TRBV2	TRBJ1-2	NA	NA	CASSEARGVPGGYTF	TGTGCCAGCAGTGAAGCGAGGGGCGTACCCGGGGGCTACACCTTC
TRBV13	TRBJ1-2	few	TRBD1	CASSGWTGGLYGYTF	TGTGCCAGCAGCGGGTGGACAGGGGGACTCTATGGCTACACCTTC
TRBV5-6	TRBJ1-5	NA	NA	CASSLGGQGFNQPQHF	TGTGCCAGCAGCTTGGGGGGGCAGGGGTTCAATCAGCCCCAGCATTTT
TRBV15	TRBJ1-1	NA	TRBD1	CATRDRDRGGRAEAFF	TGTGCCACAAGAGACCGGGACAGGGGAGGAAGGGCTGAAGCTTTCTTT